Listed below are T cell receptor beta chains from one sample, sequenced in a study of B cell selection in AIRE deficiency. Assay: immunoSEQ multiplex PCR; the TCRdb copy retains only in-frame clones and omits some. Here the sample spans about 15,000 clones, more than 85% being singletons. Sequenced material: Tregs sorted from PBMCs. These receptors came from a human donor with AIRE deficiency. Each CDR3 is given with its conserved first and last residue. D genes are given only for firm matches. For some rows the clone size is stated as once, few or many, or as a class when expanded; others skip it.

d_call	v_call	j_call	cdr3_length	clone_size	cdr3_aa	cdr3_nt
TRBD2	TRBV7-2	TRBJ2-5	15	.	CASSQGLAGGQTQYF	TGTGCCAGCAGCCAGGGACTAGCGGGAGGGCAGACCCAGTACTTC
.	TRBV19	TRBJ1-2	13	.	CASSIRGLYGYTF	TGTGCCAGTAGTATCAGGGGACTCTATGGCTACACCTTC
.	TRBV29-1	TRBJ1-4	11	.	CSVEEGEKLFF	TGCAGCGTTGAAGAAGGAGAAAAACTGTTTTTT
.	TRBV2	TRBJ1-1	13	once	CASRLGVGAEAFF	TGTGCCAGCAGATTGGGGGTGGGCGCTGAAGCTTTCTTT
TRBD2	TRBV13	TRBJ2-5	15	.	CASSVSGRLQRTQYF	TGTGCCAGCAGCGTGAGCGGGAGGCTACAAAGGACCCAGTACTTC
TRBD2	TRBV5-4	TRBJ2-5	15	.	CATRTSGSLQETQYF	TGTGCCACGAGGACTAGCGGGTCCTTACAAGAGACCCAGTACTTC
.	TRBV20-1	TRBJ1-1	11	.	CSADLWAEAFF	TGCAGTGCTGACTTATGGGCTGAAGCTTTCTTT
.	TRBV6-6	TRBJ1-6	14	.	CASSYAAGGGALHF	TGTGCCAGCAGTTACGCTGCGGGGGGAGGGGCCCTCCACTTT
.	TRBV27	TRBJ2-3	11	.	CASSFFDTQYF	TGTGCCAGCAGTTTTTTTGATACGCAGTATTTT
.	TRBV5-1	TRBJ1-3	14	.	CASSLVAGENTIYF	TGCGCCAGCAGCTTGGTGGCAGGGGAAAACACCATATATTTT
.	TRBV28	TRBJ2-3	12	.	CASRSDTDTQYF	TGTGCCAGCAGGTCTGACACAGATACGCAGTATTTT
.	TRBV20-1	TRBJ2-7	11	.	CSAETSYEQYF	TGCAGTGCAGAAACTAGTTACGAGCAGTACTTC
.	TRBV18	TRBJ2-5	14	.	CASSPRRYEETQYF	TGTGCCAGCTCACCACGACGGTATGAAGAGACCCAGTACTTC
TRBD1	TRBV4-3	TRBJ1-1	13	.	CASSRYRGPEAFF	TGCGCCAGCAGCCGATACAGGGGCCCTGAAGCTTTCTTT
.	TRBV20-1	TRBJ2-7	10	once	CSASLSEQYF	TGCAGTGCTAGTCTCTCCGAGCAGTACTTC
TRBD2	TRBV29-1	TRBJ2-1	14	.	CSVLGAGGYNEQFF	TGCAGCGTCCTCGGGGCGGGAGGCTACAATGAGCAGTTCTTC